A single TCR beta chain is shown here with its context. Its antigen remains unknown. The data derive from a study of cytomegalovirus exposure and HLA in healthy donors. The assay was immunoSEQ multiplex PCR, and TCRdb's table has in-frame clones only and misses some. In the table there are 180,000 or so clones, roughly 88% of which are singletons. This CDR3 spans 14 amino acids. CDR1 MDHEN and CDR2 SYDVKM come from the germline V gene. The V gene lost 1 base and the J gene lost 14 bases, with 20 bases spanning the gap. General observations from the study: Cytomegalovirus association was assigned to about 150 TCR beta chains.

V usage is TRBV28 and J usage is TRBJ1-2; D remains unclear. Source material: PBMCs. The sequence was obtained from a woman in her twenties or thirties in good health and CMV-seropositive. The CDR3 protein is CASSLSYGENRDTF. The CDR3 nucleotides are TGTGCCAGCAGTTTATCTTATGGAGAAAACCGGGATACCTTC.